This passage covers 27 T cell receptor beta chains from one sample sequenced in a study of blood T cell dynamics during melanoma immunotherapy. Measured with immunoSEQ multiplex PCR; TCRdb has only the in-frame clones, and not every one. This table holds about 10,000 clones, approximately 90% found once. The time point: pre-treatment baseline. This specimen consisted of blood, obtained from a patient treated with checkpoint blockade. These receptor sequences come from a human donor with melanoma.

V is TRBV5-1 and J is TRBJ2-1, with TRBD2 matching over 14 bases. The CDR3 is 15 residues long. Per germline, CDR1 SGHRS and CDR2 YFSETQ. V dropped 4 bases and J dropped 9; count of bases not matched to a gene: 6. The CDR3 reads CASSRGLAGVAEQFF. For the CDR3, the DNA is TGCGCCAGCAGCCGGGGACTAGCGGGAGTGGCTGAGCAGTTCTTC.

This sequence joins TRBV14 and TRBJ2-3, with D unresolved. The V gene's germline CDR1 is SGHDN and CDR2 FVKESK. This CDR3 contains 14 residues. The V end lost 4 bases, the J end lost 1 base, and 9 bases lay between the germline ends. The DNA of the CDR3 is TGTGCCAGCAGCCCCCCCCTAGGCACAGATACGCAGTATTTT. Amino acids: CASSPPLGTDTQYF.

J is TRBJ2-5 and V is TRBV19, with D unresolved. Trimming took off 3 bases at V and 2 bases at J, with 10 bases between the two ends. Germline V lookup: CDR1 LNHDA, CDR2 SQIVND (reference sequence). The CDR3 has 14 amino acids. This CDR3 is CASSIMSGQETQYF. In DNA, the CDR3 is TGTGCCAGTAGTATCATGTCCGGTCAAGAGACCCAGTACTTC.

V usage is TRBV5-1 and J usage is TRBJ2-7, with D possibly TRBD2 on 6 matching bases. V was clipped by 0 bases and J by 2 bases, with 12 bases between them. The germline V gene encodes CDR1 SGHRS and CDR2 YFSETQ. This CDR3 is 15 amino acids long. CDR3 loop: CASSLDPGAPYEQYF. In DNA form, the CDR3 reads TGCGCCAGCAGCTTGGATCCGGGAGCCCCCTACGAGCAGTACTTC. The full variable domain, rest sourced from reference TRBV5-1 and TRBJ2-7, is KAGVTQTPRYLIKTRGQQVTLSCSPISGHRSVSWYQQTPGQGLQFLFEYFSETQRNKGNFPGRFSGRQFSNSRSEMNVSTLELGDSALYLCASSLDPGAPYEQYFGPGTRLTVT.

The V and J genes are TRBV7-2 and TRBJ2-7; D gene uncertain. The CDR3 length is 12 residues. Per the germline V gene, CDR1 is SGHTA and CDR2 is FQGNSA. V dropped 3 bases and J dropped 7 bases, with 10 bases sitting between them. DNA of the CDR3: TGTGCCAGCAGCTTGGGCCCGCGTGAGCAGTACTTC. Translating it yields CASSLGPREQYF.

This chain uses TRBV4-2 with TRBJ2-3, with D perhaps matching TRBD2 (5 bases). Germline V gene lookup returns CDR1 LGHNA and CDR2 YNFKEQ. The V end lost 0 bases, the J end lost 8 bases, and 15 bases lay between the germline ends. CDR3 length: 15 residues. The CDR3 region has the DNA TGTGCCAGCAGCCAAGAGGTGGATCTAGCTGGTACGCAGTATTTT. It translates to CASSQEVDLAGTQYF.

Details on this clone: The junction differs from germline at one of its ends, possibly a read error. The genes are TRBV27 and TRBJ2-7; D possibly uses TRBD1 or TRBD2 (5 bases each). CDR1 MNHEY and CDR2 SMNVEV come from the germline V gene (reference sequence). This CDR3 is built from 13 residues. The CDR3 DNA is TGTGCCAGCAGCCAATTCCCCGGGACGGATCCTTCCTTC. Its translation: CASSQFPGTDPSF.

This sequence joins TRBV7-9 and TRBJ2-5; the match to TRBD2 covers 14 bases. This CDR3 comprises 16 residues. The junction had 3 bases not matched to a gene; V was cut back by 2 bases and J by 4 bases. CDR1 and CDR2 from the germline V gene are SEHNR and FQNEAQ (reference sequence). Here the CDR3 DNA reads TGTGCCAGCAGCTTACTAGGACTAGCGGGGGGAGAGACCCAGTACTTC. It translates to CASSLLGLAGGETQYF.

The gene calls are TRBV2 and TRBJ2-1; D possibly corresponds to TRBD1 (6 bases). Germline V gives CDR1 SNHLY, CDR2 FYNNEI. This CDR3 spans 15 amino acids. V gave up 3 bases and J gave up 6 bases, with 15 bases separating them. The CDR3 sequence: CASSETQGSSNEQFF. The DNA of the CDR3 is TGTGCCAGCAGTGAGACCCAGGGGAGCTCCAATGAGCAGTTCTTC.

Of note for this clone: Because it lacks the conserved phenylalanine or tryptophan at the end, this CDR3 is likely a read error. No DNA is shown, since the ends of the CDR3 on it are uncertain; the CDR3 is the one TCRdb lists. V usage is TRBV6-9 and J usage is TRBJ1-2. The CDR3 length equals 15 residues, ends included. Germline V CDR1 and CDR2: MNHGY, SVAAGI. CDR3 amino acids: CASSYYVPYGKTYGY.

The chain carries TRBV7-4 and TRBJ2-5, with 7 positions matching TRBD1. This CDR3 is 14 amino acids long. The germline V gene encodes CDR1 SGHVT and CDR2 SQSDAQ. V lost 0 bases to trimming and J lost 2 bases; unmatched junction nucleotides: 0. The CDR3 DNA is TGTGCCAGCAGCTTAGCGGGACAGCAAGAGACCCAGTACTTC. It yields the protein CASSLAGQQETQYF.

The CDR3 region is CASSLSGGVKAYQETQYF. CDR3 bases: TGTGCCAGCAGCTTATCGGGGGGGGTCAAAGCGTACCAAGAGACCCAGTACTTC. The chain has TRBV11-2 and TRBJ2-5; 8 nucleotides line up with TRBD2. The CDR3 length is 18 residues. CDR1 and CDR2 from the germline V gene are SGHAT and FQNNGV. After removal of 2 bases from V and 0 bases from J, the junction contained 11 bases not matched to a gene.

The chain joins TRBV5-1 to TRBJ2-3, with 7 bases that match TRBD1. The CDR3 runs 15 residues. The V gene end was trimmed by 1 base and the J gene end by 2 bases; junction bases not matched to a gene: 4. Germline-derived CDR1 and CDR2 are SGHRS and YFSETQ. The CDR3 region has the DNA TGCGCCAGCAGCTTGCGGCAGGGGGACACAGATACGCAGTATTTT. This gives the protein CASSLRQGDTDTQYF.

The chain employs TRBV4-3 and TRBJ2-7; TRBD1 matches 7 bases. Losses at the gene ends were 4 bases for V and 3 bases for J; bases not matched to a gene: 9. The CDR3 has 15 residues. The germline gives CDR1 LGHNA, CDR2 YSLEER. The CDR3 is CASSLGTAHLYEQYF. The CDR3 DNA reads TGCGCCAGCAGCCTAGGGACAGCCCACCTCTACGAGCAGTACTTC.

Remarks on this clone: The sample has other DNA sequences that encode this CDR3 too. CDR3 nucleotide sequence: TGCGCCAGCAGCTTGTCCCCCGGAGAGACCCAGTACTTC. Its translation is CASSLSPGETQYF. The chain recombines TRBV5-1 with TRBJ2-5, with D unresolved. V was pared by 1 base and J by 4 bases, with 8 bases between. The CDR3 consists of 13 residues. Per germline, CDR1 SGHRS and CDR2 YFSETQ.

The rearrangement uses TRBV6-1 and TRBJ2-7, with 11 bases lining up with TRBD2. The germline V gene encodes CDR1 MNHNS and CDR2 SASEGT. The V segment lost 6 bases and the J segment 3 bases; nucleotides outside the gene matches: 4. The CDR3 totals 14 residues. CDR3 in DNA: TGTGCCAGCAGAGTGGGACTAGCGGACTACGAGCAGTACTTC. Its protein product is CASRVGLADYEQYF.

This clone has more than one count but fewer than ten. V is TRBV6-9 and J is TRBJ1-2; D may be TRBD1 (5 bases). This CDR3 contains 14 residues. Trimming took 7 bases from V and 3 from J, leaving 15 bases between them. Germline V CDR1 and CDR2: MNHGY, SVAAGI. This CDR3 is CASISSDRDYGYTF. The CDR3, as DNA: TGTGCCAGCATTTCATCCGACAGAGACTATGGCTACACCTTC.

The gene calls are TRBV19 and TRBJ1-5; TRBD1 might be the D (6 bases). V was trimmed by 6 bases and J by 0 bases, leaving 12 bases between them. CDR1 LNHDA and CDR2 SQIVND come from the germline V gene (reference sequence). There are 15 residues in the CDR3. The CDR3 nucleotides are TGTGCCAGTAGCCGACAGGACCTTAGCAATCAGCCCCAGCATTTT. Residues: CASSRQDLSNQPQHF. Drawing the rest from reference TRBV19 and TRBJ1-5, the complete variable domain is DGGITQSPKYLFRKEGQNVTLSCEQNLNHDAMYWYRQDPGQGLRLIYYSQIVNDFQKGDIAEGYSVSREKKESFPLTVTSAQKNPTAFYLCASSRQDLSNQPQHFGDGTRLSIL.

The chain combines TRBV14 with TRBJ2-3; D gene unclear. CDR3 length: 17 amino acids. CDR1 is SGHDN, CDR2 FVKESK, per germline. The ends were cut back, 0 bases at V and 5 bases at J, with 18 bases in the middle. The CDR3 DNA follows: TGTGCCAGCAGCCAAGACCGCCCGGGTTACCGGAGAGATACGCAGTATTTT. This sequence encodes CASSQDRPGYRRDTQYF.

In its sample, this clone was seen once. The chain uses TRBV6-5 and TRBJ2-7, with D possibly matching TRBD2 (7 bases). This CDR3 contains 16 residues. CDR1 MNHEY and CDR2 SVGAGI come from the germline V gene. The V end lost 4 bases, the J end lost 3 bases, and 19 bases lay between the germline ends. The CDR3 loop is CASSLRGGAQDYEQYF. CDR3 DNA sequence: TGTGCCAGCAGTTTGAGGGGGGGGGCGCAGGACTACGAGCAGTACTTC.

This clone was counted a few times. The V and J genes are TRBV19 and TRBJ1-3; D unresolved. The CDR3 runs to 18 residues. The V gene's germline CDR1 is LNHDA and CDR2 SQIVND (reference sequence). Trimming cost V 7 bases and J 0 bases, with 22 bases left between them. CDR3 loop: CASTHIRGSESSGNTIYF. The CDR3 nucleotides are TGTGCCAGTACTCACATCCGGGGAAGTGAAAGCTCTGGAAACACCATATATTTT.

DNA for the CDR3: TGTGCCAGCAGCCGAGACAGGAATAGCAATCAGCCCCAGCATTTT. Its translation: CASSRDRNSNQPQHF. The chain recombines TRBV7-2 with TRBJ1-5; a possible D gene is TRBD1 (6 bases). V lost 5 bases and J 0 bases, leaving 11 bases between the germline ends. Germline V gene lookup returns CDR1 SGHTA and CDR2 FQGNSA. This CDR3 is 15 amino acids long.

The CDR3 nucleotides read TGTGCCAGCAGCTCCGGACAGGGGGCTCCCTACGAGCAGTACTTC. Protein product: CASSSGQGAPYEQYF. This chain uses TRBV5-6 with TRBJ2-7; TRBD1 matches at 11 bases. V lost 3 bases and J lost 2; bases outside the gene matches: 4. Germline values: CDR1 SGHDT, CDR2 YYEEEE. There are 15 residues in the CDR3.

This chain links TRBV4-2 with TRBJ2-2, with 9 positions matching TRBD2. From germline, CDR1 is LGHNA and CDR2 YNFKEQ. Germline trimming cut 5 bases from V and 6 bases from J; bases unmatched to any gene: 10. The CDR3 consists of 16 residues. The CDR3 DNA follows: TGTGCCAGCAGCTGGCGGACTAGCGTGGTCCCCGGGGAGCTGTTTTTT. This encodes CASSWRTSVVPGELFF.

CDR3 sequence (DNA): TGTGCCAGTAGTATCCAAGGAGGAGAGCAGTACTTC. This gives the protein CASSIQGGEQYF. V is TRBV19 and J is TRBJ2-7; possibly TRBD2 for D (5 bases). CDR3 length equals 12 residues. Deletions cut 3 bases from V and 7 bases from J, with 10 bases between. Germline V lookup: CDR1 LNHDA, CDR2 SQIVND (reference sequence).

The chain couples TRBV19 to TRBJ1-4, with TRBD1 matching over 9 bases. The CDR3 extends over 15 amino acids. From germline, CDR1 is LNHDA and CDR2 SQIVND (reference sequence). Trimming took 5 bases from V and 5 from J; bases not matched to a gene: 6. This CDR3 reads CASSSTGTGNEKLFF. Here the CDR3 DNA reads TGTGCCAGTAGTTCTACCGGGACAGGGAATGAAAAACTGTTTTTT.

The genes are TRBV23-1 and TRBJ1-2, with 11 bases matching TRBD1. TRBV23-1 is treated as an ORF (open reading frame) with a function not yet certain. The CDR3 sequence is 18 residues long. The junction had 13 bases not matched to a gene; V was cut back by 0 bases and J by 7 bases. CDR3 residues: CASSQSAGDRGGFAGYTF. CDR3 coding DNA: TGCGCCAGCAGTCAATCGGCGGGGGACAGGGGGGGTTTCGCTGGCTACACCTTC.